One and the same sample provided the 26 T cell receptor beta chains below, sequenced in a study of blood T cell repertoires in COVID-19. Sequencing was performed with immunoSEQ multiplex PCR; in TCRdb, only in-frame clones are kept and a portion is missing. The sample consists of about 270,000 clones, 86% of them appearing once. The sequencing input was peripheral blood. These receptors were taken from a woman in her thirties with COVID-19, enrolled during active disease.

The J gene is TRBJ1-1, the V gene TRBV2, with 11 bases aligning to TRBD1. Germline V lookup: CDR1 SNHLY, CDR2 FYNNEI. The CDR3 length is 14 residues. The J segment lost 8 bases and the V segment lost 6 bases, leaving 8 bases of the junction unmatched. CDR3 in amino acids: CASRNRDRGSEAFF. As DNA, the CDR3 is TGTGCCAGCAGGAACCGGGACAGGGGGTCCGAAGCTTTCTTT.

The chain recombines TRBV3-1 (or the pseudogene TRBV3-2) with TRBJ2-7; no definite D call. Germline CDR1 and CDR2: LGHDT and YNNKEL (reference sequence). Trimming took off 1 base at V and 6 bases at J, with 10 bases between the two ends. The CDR3 contains 13 residues. CDR3: CASSQVSPGEQYF. The DNA for the CDR3 is TGTGCCAGCAGCCAAGTTTCCCCGGGCGAGCAGTACTTC.

This clone has only a few counts. The CDR3 DNA is TGTGCCAGCAGCCTGGGGGGATACGAGCAGTACTTC. It encodes CASSLGGYEQYF. The chain combines TRBV2 with TRBJ2-7, with a weak D call TRBD2 (6 bases). The germline gives CDR1 SNHLY, CDR2 FYNNEI. The CDR3 has 12 amino acids. V was cut by 6 bases and J by 4 bases, with 10 bases left in between.

The genes are TRBV5-1 and TRBJ2-7, with a possible D match to TRBD2 (6 bases). The V and J ends lost 4 bases and 6 bases respectively, with 14 bases between them. The CDR3 sequence is 13 residues long. Germline V gene lookup returns CDR1 SGHRS and CDR2 YFSETQ. CDR3 bases: TGCGCCAGCAGCCTGGGTGGGGGAGGCGAGCAGTACTTC. Residues: CASSLGGGGEQYF.

The CDR3 sequence is CASSESSAETQYF. CDR3 nucleotide sequence: TGCGCCAGCAGTGAGTCGAGTGCGGAGACCCAGTACTTC. The chain uses TRBV10-1 and TRBJ2-5; D is unclear. V lost 0 bases to trimming and J lost 5 bases, with 7 bases between them. There are 13 residues in the CDR3. Germline V CDR1 and CDR2: WNHNN, SYGVQD (reference sequence).

The V gene is TRBV28, the J gene TRBJ1-3; TRBD1 matches 9 bases. The germline CDR1 and CDR2 sequences are MDHEN and SYDVKM. The length of the CDR3 is 16 residues. V shed 5 bases, J shed 4 bases, and the junction held 9 bases outside the gene matches. CDR3 sequence: CASSPGGTGSGNTIYF. CDR3 DNA: TGTGCCAGCAGTCCGGGGGGGACAGGGTCCGGAAACACCATATATTTT.

The chain employs TRBV3-1 (or the pseudogene TRBV3-2) and TRBJ2-5; TRBD2 aligns across 16 bases. The CDR3 has 17 residues. Germline loops: CDR1 LGHDT, CDR2 YNNKEL (reference sequence). With 4 bases clipped from V and 4 bases from J, the junction kept 6 bases outside the gene matches. CDR3 residues: CASSPAGTSGGGETQYF. The CDR3 DNA reads TGTGCCAGCAGCCCCGCCGGGACTAGCGGGGGGGGAGAGACCCAGTACTTC.

The chain couples TRBV9 to TRBJ2-1; 15 bases line up with TRBD2. The CDR3 has 16 residues. Germline loops: CDR1 SGDLS, CDR2 YYNGEE. The V segment lost 7 bases and the J segment 4 bases; nucleotides outside the gene matches: 6. For the CDR3, the DNA is TGTGCCAGCCGCCGGACTAGCGGGGGGGGTTACAATGAGCAGTTCTTC. It is translated as CASRRTSGGGYNEQFF.

Comment on this clone: Other DNA sequences of this sample code for an identical CDR3. J is TRBJ2-7 and V is TRBV4-1; D perhaps matches TRBD2 (6 bases). The CDR3 runs to 13 residues. Trimming stripped 1 base from V and 3 bases from J, with 7 bases between. Germline CDR1 and CDR2: MGHRA and YSYEKL. The CDR3: CASSQVGGYEQYF. CDR3 coding DNA: TGCGCCAGCAGCCAAGTGGGGGGCTACGAGCAGTACTTC.

This chain joins TRBV19 and TRBJ1-3; no clear D gene. The length of the CDR3 is 16 residues. Trimming pared 7 bases from V and 4 bases from J, leaving 20 bases between. The germline CDR1 and CDR2 sequences are LNHDA and SQIVND (reference sequence). Here the CDR3 reads CASTPAGRRSGNTIYF. As DNA, the CDR3 is TGTGCCAGTACCCCCGCGGGTCGCCGCTCGGGAAACACCATATATTTT. Drawing the rest from reference TRBV19 and TRBJ1-3, the complete variable domain is DGGITQSPKYLFRKEGQNVTLSCEQNLNHDAMYWYRQDPGQGLRLIYYSQIVNDFQKGDIAEGYSVSREKKESFPLTVTSAQKNPTAFYLCASTPAGRRSGNTIYFGEGSWLTVV.

The rearrangement joins TRBV6-5 to TRBJ1-5; perhaps TRBD1 as D (6 bases). Germline CDR1 and CDR2: MNHEY and SVGAGI. V was trimmed by 6 bases and J by 4 bases, leaving 13 bases between them. The CDR3 covers 14 residues. CDR3 sequence: CASSSTGQNQPQHF. In nucleotides, the CDR3 is TGTGCCAGCAGCTCAACAGGGCAAAATCAGCCCCAGCATTTT.

The chain has TRBV6-6 and TRBJ2-5, with 9 bases matching TRBD2. The CDR3 is 17 residues long. Germline V gives CDR1 MNHNY, CDR2 SVGAGI (reference sequence). V trimming: 5 bases; J trimming: 2 bases; junction bases outside the gene matches: 12. CDR3 nucleotide sequence: TGTGCCAGCAGTCCTCTTTCGAGCGGGGGGCGGCAAGAGACCCAGTACTTC. Its protein is CASSPLSSGGRQETQYF.

This clone was observed once. The chain is built from TRBV11-1 and TRBJ2-1; the match to TRBD2 covers 7 bases. The CDR3 is made up of 16 amino acids. From germline, CDR1 is SGHAT and CDR2 FQDESV (reference sequence). Trimming cost V 5 bases and J 0 bases; bases outside gene matches: 7. Here the CDR3 DNA reads TGTGCCAGCAGCACCACGCGGGGGAGCTCCTACAATGAGCAGTTCTTC. This codes for CASSTTRGSSYNEQFF.

The CDR3 is CASSLVIEDEQFF. CDR3 DNA sequence: TGCGCCAGCAGCTTGGTCATTGAGGATGAGCAGTTCTTC. This chain links TRBV5-1 with TRBJ2-1; D call uncertain. Trimming took off 0 bases at V and 8 bases at J, with 9 bases between the two ends. Looked up from germline, CDR1 is SGHRS and CDR2 is YFSETQ. The CDR3 consists of 13 residues.

This clone was counted between two and nine times. The chain has TRBV18 and TRBJ1-1; D not resolved. The V and J ends lost 3 bases and 1 base respectively, with 3 bases between them. Germline V gene lookup returns CDR1 KGHSH and CDR2 LQKENI. The CDR3 runs to 12 residues. The CDR3 loop is CASSPQNTEAFF. CDR3 sequence (DNA): TGTGCCAGCTCACCCCAGAACACTGAAGCTTTCTTT.

The chain links TRBV27 to TRBJ2-2; tentatively, D is TRBD1 (6 bases). The germline CDR1 and CDR2 sequences are MNHEY and SMNVEV (reference sequence). V dropped 3 bases and J dropped 8 bases, with 16 bases sitting between them. CDR3 length: 15 residues. CDR3 amino acids: CASSLVVGTRGELFF. The CDR3 nucleotides read TGTGCCAGCAGTTTGGTCGTGGGGACAAGGGGGGAGCTGTTTTTT.

CDR3 DNA sequence: TGTGCCAGCAGCACGATGACAGGGGCGTACAATGAGCAGTTCTTC. Translating it yields CASSTMTGAYNEQFF. The rearrangement joins TRBV11-2 to TRBJ2-1, with 8 bases that match TRBD1. The CDR3 sequence is 15 residues long. CDR1 is SGHAT and CDR2 is FQNNGV in the germline V gene. The trim removed 5 bases at V and 4 bases at J, leaving 7 bases unmatched.

This rearrangement joins TRBV20-1 to TRBJ2-5; D not certain. Germline V gives CDR1 DFQATT, CDR2 SNEGSKA (reference sequence). This CDR3 contains 11 residues. Deletions cut 6 bases from V and 5 bases from J, with 10 bases between. The chain's CDR3 is CSAAVRETQYF. In DNA, the CDR3 is TGCAGTGCCGCGGTGCGGGAGACCCAGTACTTC.

The J gene is TRBJ1-5, the V gene TRBV19; D gene unclear. Germline CDR1 LNHDA, CDR2 SQIVND (reference sequence). This CDR3 contains 13 residues. V was clipped by 5 bases and J by 7 bases, with 12 bases between them. CDR3 in amino acids: CASSETTGQPQHF. The CDR3 bases are TGTGCCAGTAGTGAGACTACGGGGCAGCCCCAGCATTTT.

This clone came up a few times. The chain employs TRBV4-1 and TRBJ1-3; D remains ambiguous. V lost 0 bases, J lost 3 bases, and 3 bases lay in between. The germline V gene encodes CDR1 MGHRA and CDR2 YSYEKL. This CDR3 is built from 13 residues. In nucleotides, the CDR3 is TGCGCCAGCAGCCAAGATCGTGGAAACACCATATATTTT. Protein product: CASSQDRGNTIYF.

This CDR3 is CASSQAGTGSQPQHF. CDR3 coding DNA: TGCGCCAGCAGCCAAGCCGGGACAGGGAGCCAGCCCCAGCATTTT. V usage is TRBV4-1 and J usage is TRBJ1-5; TRBD1 aligns across 9 bases. The CDR3 length is 15 residues. Germline V gene lookup returns CDR1 MGHRA and CDR2 YSYEKL. Trimming took 1 base from V and 7 from J; bases not matched to a gene: 5.

The chain has TRBV4-1 and TRBJ1-2; TRBD1 aligns across 8 bases. In germline, CDR1 is MGHRA, CDR2 YSYEKL. The CDR3 runs to 13 residues. V was clipped by 4 bases and J by 8 bases; unmatched bases: 6. The CDR3 loop is CASSPGTGGGYTF. CDR3 nucleotide sequence: TGCGCCAGCAGCCCTGGGACAGGAGGAGGCTACACCTTC.

This chain joins TRBV5-5 and TRBJ1-1; D gene unclear. The CDR3 contains 12 residues. Per germline, CDR1 SGHKS and CDR2 YYEKEE (reference sequence). V gave up 7 bases and J gave up 5 bases, with 12 bases separating them. In DNA, the CDR3 is TGTGCCAGCGACCAGACGGGTACTGAAGCTTTCTTT. Protein: CASDQTGTEAFF.

The gene calls are TRBV2 and TRBJ1-1, with D tentatively TRBD1 (6 bases). The CDR3 loop spans 16 amino acids. Trimming removed 7 bases at V and 2 bases at J, with 20 bases between. Germline V gene sequence: CDR1 SNHLY, CDR2 FYNNEI. The CDR3 protein is CASKRGQPGYNTEAFF. CDR3 DNA sequence: TGTGCCAGCAAGAGAGGACAGCCTGGGTACAACACTGAAGCTTTCTTT.

The V gene is TRBV19, the J gene TRBJ1-5; D may be TRBD1 (6 bases). The CDR3 loop spans 12 amino acids. Germline loops: CDR1 LNHDA, CDR2 SQIVND (reference sequence). Trimming pared 7 bases from V and 9 bases from J, leaving 13 bases between. The CDR3 protein is CASTNGGMPQHF. In DNA, the CDR3 is TGTGCCAGTACAAATGGGGGCATGCCCCAGCATTTT.

DNA for the CDR3: TGCAGCGTTGAAGCGGGTCCGGGAGAGACCCAGTACTTC. Protein: CSVEAGPGETQYF. The chain recombines TRBV29-1 with TRBJ2-5; D remains ambiguous. V lost 1 base to trimming and J lost 4 bases, with 10 bases between them. CDR3 length: 13 residues. Germline CDR1 and CDR2: SQVTM and ANQGSEA.